Below, 17 T cell receptor beta chains from the same sample are listed, as sequenced in a study of T cells in localized non-small cell lung cancer. Using immunoSEQ multiplex PCR, the repertoire was profiled, and TCRdb retains in-frame clones only, with some absent. Here the sample spans approximately 52,000 clones, 70% to 80% being singletons. The sequences come from peripheral blood, collected before any cancer treatment. Every receptor here comes from a man aged 40 to 69 with stage I squamous cell lung carcinoma.

V is TRBV6-6 and J is TRBJ2-7; D not certain. This CDR3 has 14 residues. In germline, CDR1 is MNHNY, CDR2 SVGAGI (reference sequence). V lost 3 bases to trimming and J lost 3 bases, with 12 bases between them. CDR3 in amino acids: CASSYLQADYEQYF. CDR3 DNA: TGTGCCAGCAGTTATCTCCAGGCAGACTACGAGCAGTACTTC.

The rearrangement uses TRBV4-2 and TRBJ1-1; D is perhaps TRBD1 (5 bases). Trimming pared 1 base from V and 3 bases from J, leaving 12 bases between. Germline V gene sequence: CDR1 LGHNA, CDR2 YNFKEQ. The CDR3 extends over 15 amino acids. Here the CDR3 DNA reads TGTGCCAGCAGCCAAGTTGGGGGGGGAGACACTGAAGCTTTCTTT. Protein sequence: CASSQVGGGDTEAFF.

The genes are TRBV10-3 and TRBJ2-6, with a weak D call TRBD2 (5 bases). Looked up from germline, CDR1 is ENHRY and CDR2 is SYGVKD. The CDR3 consists of 17 residues. Trimming left V 2 bases short and J 0 bases short, with 11 bases between. CDR3 sequence reads: CAISEEGRPSGANVLTF. DNA of the CDR3: TGTGCCATCAGTGAGGAGGGAAGGCCCTCTGGGGCCAACGTCCTGACTTTC.

This sequence joins TRBV28 and TRBJ2-1, with a possible D match to TRBD1 (5 bases). From germline, CDR1 is MDHEN and CDR2 SYDVKM. The length of the CDR3 is 13 residues. Trimming removed 8 bases from V and 4 bases from J, with 12 bases in between. The CDR3 bases are TGTGCCAGCCGCAGGGTATCGTACAATGAGCAGTTCTTC. Translated, it gives CASRRVSYNEQFF.

The J gene is TRBJ2-5, the V gene TRBV7-2; D could derive from TRBD1 or TRBD2 (5 bases each). V gave up 5 bases and J gave up 4 bases, with 14 bases separating them. Germline CDR1 and CDR2: SGHTA and FQGNSA. This CDR3 region has 14 residues. The CDR3 DNA sequence: TGTGCCAGCAGCCCGCCGGGACCAGGAGAGACCCAGTACTTC. Translated, it gives CASSPPGPGETQYF.

This chain links TRBV6-5 with TRBJ2-7, with D possibly matching TRBD2 (5 bases). V shed 0 bases and J shed 3 bases, with 15 bases lying between them. CDR1 and CDR2 (germline): MNHEY, SVGAGI. The CDR3 spans 16 residues. CDR3 region: CASSYSWTRALYEQYF. The CDR3 region has the DNA TGTGCCAGCAGTTACTCTTGGACTCGGGCCCTCTACGAGCAGTACTTC.

This clone was seen once. The chain couples TRBV7-3 to TRBJ2-3; D may be TRBD1 or TRBD2 (5 bases each). The germline V gene encodes CDR1 SGHTA and CDR2 FQGTGA. The ends were cut back, 1 base at V and 2 bases at J, with 10 bases in the middle. The CDR3 totals 15 residues. The CDR3 loop reads CASSLNWGNTDTQYF. The CDR3 nucleotides are TGTGCCAGCAGCTTAAATTGGGGGAACACAGATACGCAGTATTTT.

The chain recombines TRBV9 with TRBJ2-1; D not resolved. CDR1 and CDR2 from the germline V gene are SGDLS and YYNGEE. CDR3 length: 12 amino acids. V dropped 3 bases and J dropped 5 bases, with 6 bases sitting between them. CDR3 coding DNA: TGTGCCAGCAGCGGGTTAAACAATGAGCAGTTCTTC. It yields the protein CASSGLNNEQFF.

This chain links TRBV9 with TRBJ2-5, with unresolved D. CDR1 and CDR2 (germline): SGDLS, YYNGEE. This CDR3 is built from 12 residues. V shed 2 bases and J shed 5 bases, with 7 bases lying between them. This CDR3 is CASSVEGETQYF. The CDR3 nucleotides read TGTGCCAGCAGCGTGGAAGGTGAGACCCAGTACTTC.

The chain has TRBV5-6 and TRBJ1-2, with TRBD1 as a possible D gene (5 bases). V was trimmed by 3 bases and J by 3 bases, leaving 12 bases between them. This CDR3 is built from 14 residues. From germline, CDR1 is SGHDT and CDR2 YYEEEE. CDR3 region: CASSSAGLYYGYTF. In DNA, the CDR3 is TGTGCCAGCAGCTCGGCGGGGCTCTACTATGGCTACACCTTC.

This chain links TRBV30 with TRBJ2-2; D gene uncertain. The CDR3 extends over 12 amino acids. Germline CDR1 GTSNPN, CDR2 SVGIG (reference sequence). The ends were cut back, 0 bases at V and 5 bases at J, with 4 bases in the middle. The CDR3 DNA follows: TGTGCCTGGAGTGTACGAACCGGGGAGCTGTTTTTT. Its protein is CAWSVRTGELFF.

The V call is TRBV11-2, the J call TRBJ1-5; D gene ambiguous. Germline V gives CDR1 SGHAT, CDR2 FQNNGV. This CDR3 contains 16 residues. Trimming cost V 1 base and J 5 bases, with 15 bases left between them. In DNA form, the CDR3 reads TGTGCCAGCAGCTTAGGGGTAGGGTTTTGGGATCAGCCCCAGCATTTT. It specifies CASSLGVGFWDQPQHF. The variable domain in full, completed from reference TRBV11-2 and TRBJ1-5, reads EAGVAQSPRYKIIEKRQSVAFWCNPISGHATLYWYQQILGQGPKLLIQFQNNGVVDDSQLPKDRFSAERLKGVDSTLKIQPAKLEDSAVYLCASSLGVGFWDQPQHFGDGTRLSIL.

As regards this clone: Other nucleotide sequences from this sample produce the same CDR3. The rearrangement links TRBV7-9 to TRBJ2-1; D call uncertain. Germline V gene data show CDR1 as SEHNR and CDR2 as FQNEAQ (reference sequence). Trimming shortened V by 1 base and J by 10 bases, and 5 bases separated the two germline ends. This CDR3 spans 11 amino acids. Written as DNA, the CDR3 is TGTGCCAGCAGCTTAGTCGGGGAGCAGTTCTTC. Translation gives CASSLVGEQFF.

This sequence joins TRBV5-1 and TRBJ2-1; TRBD1 matches 11 bases. The CDR3 has 14 amino acids. Germline V lookup: CDR1 SGHRS, CDR2 YFSETQ. Trimming removed 4 bases from V and 7 bases from J; junction bases left unmatched: 4. The CDR3 bases are TGCGCCAGCAGCGCGGGACAGGGGGTAAATGAGCAGTTCTTC. Its protein is CASSAGQGVNEQFF. The whole variable domain, filled in from reference TRBV5-1 and TRBJ2-1, reads KAGVTQTPRYLIKTRGQQVTLSCSPISGHRSVSWYQQTPGQGLQFLFEYFSETQRNKGNFPGRFSGRQFSNSRSEMNVSTLELGDSALYLCASSAGQGVNEQFFGPGTRLTVL.

This sequence joins TRBV5-1 and TRBJ1-1; TRBD1 might be the D (6 bases). Germline-derived CDR1 and CDR2 are SGHRS and YFSETQ. The CDR3 is 15 residues long. V was trimmed by 0 bases and J by 3 bases, leaving 12 bases between them. The CDR3 DNA reads as TGCGCCAGCAGCTTGGAGGGGGGTAAGCACACTGAAGCTTTCTTT. Translated: CASSLEGGKHTEAFF.

This chain links TRBV6-5 with TRBJ2-1; D unclear. Trimming shortened V by 6 bases and J by 0 bases, and 12 bases separated the two germline ends. The CDR3 runs to 15 residues. Per the germline V gene, CDR1 is MNHEY and CDR2 is SVGAGI. The DNA for the CDR3 is TGTGCCAGCAGCACTACATTTAGCTCCTACAATGAGCAGTTCTTC. Amino acid sequence: CASSTTFSSYNEQFF.

This clone was picked up one time. This chain uses TRBV28 with TRBJ2-4, with 8 positions matching TRBD1. The germline V gene encodes CDR1 MDHEN and CDR2 SYDVKM. This CDR3 is built from 14 residues. Unmatched junction bases numbered 11, after V lost 9 bases and J lost 7 bases. The CDR3 nucleotides are TGTGCCAGTCGGCCCCAGGGGGCGCCGAACATTCAGTACTTC. Amino acid sequence: CASRPQGAPNIQYF.